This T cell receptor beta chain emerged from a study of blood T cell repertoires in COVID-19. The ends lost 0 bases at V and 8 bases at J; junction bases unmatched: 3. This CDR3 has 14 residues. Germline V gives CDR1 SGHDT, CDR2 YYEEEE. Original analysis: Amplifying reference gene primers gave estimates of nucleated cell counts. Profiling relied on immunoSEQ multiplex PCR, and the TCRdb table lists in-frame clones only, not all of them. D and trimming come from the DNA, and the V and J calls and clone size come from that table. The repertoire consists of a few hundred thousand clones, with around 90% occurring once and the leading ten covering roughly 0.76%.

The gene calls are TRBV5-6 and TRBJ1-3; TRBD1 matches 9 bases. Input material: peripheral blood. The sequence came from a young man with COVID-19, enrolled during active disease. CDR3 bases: TGTGCCAGCAGCTTGGGGACAGGGGCTCACACCATATATTTT. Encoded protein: CASSLGTGAHTIYF.